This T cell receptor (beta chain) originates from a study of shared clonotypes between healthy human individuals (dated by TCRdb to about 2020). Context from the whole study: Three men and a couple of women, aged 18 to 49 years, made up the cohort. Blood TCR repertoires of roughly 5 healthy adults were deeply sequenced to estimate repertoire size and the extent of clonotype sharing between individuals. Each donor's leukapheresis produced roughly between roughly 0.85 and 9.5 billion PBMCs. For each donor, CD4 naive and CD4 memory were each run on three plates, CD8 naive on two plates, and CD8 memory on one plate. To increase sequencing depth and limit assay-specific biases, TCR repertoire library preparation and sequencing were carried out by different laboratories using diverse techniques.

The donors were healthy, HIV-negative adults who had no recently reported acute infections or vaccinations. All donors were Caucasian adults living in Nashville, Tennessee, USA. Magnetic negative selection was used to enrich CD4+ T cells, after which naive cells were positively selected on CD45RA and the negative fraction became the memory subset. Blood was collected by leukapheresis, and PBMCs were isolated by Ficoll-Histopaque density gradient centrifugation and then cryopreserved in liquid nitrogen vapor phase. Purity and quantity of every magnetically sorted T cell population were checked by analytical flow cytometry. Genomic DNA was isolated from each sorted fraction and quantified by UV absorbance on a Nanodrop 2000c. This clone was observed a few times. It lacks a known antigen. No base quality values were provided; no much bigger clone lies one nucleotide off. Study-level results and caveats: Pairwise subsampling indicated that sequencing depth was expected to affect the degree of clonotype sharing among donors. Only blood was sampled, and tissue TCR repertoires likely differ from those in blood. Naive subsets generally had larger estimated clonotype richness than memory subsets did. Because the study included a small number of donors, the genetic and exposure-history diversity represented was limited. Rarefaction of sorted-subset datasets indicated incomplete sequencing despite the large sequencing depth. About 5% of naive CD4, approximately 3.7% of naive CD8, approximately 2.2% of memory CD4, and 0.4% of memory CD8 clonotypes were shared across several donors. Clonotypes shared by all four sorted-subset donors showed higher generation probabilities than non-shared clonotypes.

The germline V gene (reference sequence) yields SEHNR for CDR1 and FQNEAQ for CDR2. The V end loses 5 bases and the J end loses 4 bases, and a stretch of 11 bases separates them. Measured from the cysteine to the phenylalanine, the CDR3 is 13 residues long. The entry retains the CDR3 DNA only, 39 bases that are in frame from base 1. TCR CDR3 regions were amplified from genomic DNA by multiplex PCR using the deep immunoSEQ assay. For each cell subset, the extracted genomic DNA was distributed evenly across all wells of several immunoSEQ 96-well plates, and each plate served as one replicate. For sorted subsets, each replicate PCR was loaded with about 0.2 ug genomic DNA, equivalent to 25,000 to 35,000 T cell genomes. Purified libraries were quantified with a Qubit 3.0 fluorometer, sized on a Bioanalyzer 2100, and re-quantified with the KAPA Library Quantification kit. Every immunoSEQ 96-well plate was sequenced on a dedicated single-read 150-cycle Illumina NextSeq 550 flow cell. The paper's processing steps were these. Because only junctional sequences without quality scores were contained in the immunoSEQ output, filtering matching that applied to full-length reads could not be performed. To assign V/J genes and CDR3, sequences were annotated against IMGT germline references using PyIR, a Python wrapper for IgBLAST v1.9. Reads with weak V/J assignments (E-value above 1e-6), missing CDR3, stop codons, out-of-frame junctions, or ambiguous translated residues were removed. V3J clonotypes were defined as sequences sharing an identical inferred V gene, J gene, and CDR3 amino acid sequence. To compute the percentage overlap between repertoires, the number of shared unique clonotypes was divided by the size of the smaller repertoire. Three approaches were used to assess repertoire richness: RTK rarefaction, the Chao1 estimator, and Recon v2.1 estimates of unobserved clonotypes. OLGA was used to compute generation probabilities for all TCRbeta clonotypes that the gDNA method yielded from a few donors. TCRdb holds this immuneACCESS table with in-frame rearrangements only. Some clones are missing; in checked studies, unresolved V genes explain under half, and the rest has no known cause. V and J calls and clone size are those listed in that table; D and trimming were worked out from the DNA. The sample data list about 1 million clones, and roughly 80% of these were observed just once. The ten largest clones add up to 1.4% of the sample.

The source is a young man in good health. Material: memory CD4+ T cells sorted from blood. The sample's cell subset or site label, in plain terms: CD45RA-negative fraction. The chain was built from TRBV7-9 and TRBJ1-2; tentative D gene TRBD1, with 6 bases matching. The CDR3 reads CASSRGQPYGYTF. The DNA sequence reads TGTGCCAGCAGCCGAGGACAGCCCTATGGCTACACCTTC.